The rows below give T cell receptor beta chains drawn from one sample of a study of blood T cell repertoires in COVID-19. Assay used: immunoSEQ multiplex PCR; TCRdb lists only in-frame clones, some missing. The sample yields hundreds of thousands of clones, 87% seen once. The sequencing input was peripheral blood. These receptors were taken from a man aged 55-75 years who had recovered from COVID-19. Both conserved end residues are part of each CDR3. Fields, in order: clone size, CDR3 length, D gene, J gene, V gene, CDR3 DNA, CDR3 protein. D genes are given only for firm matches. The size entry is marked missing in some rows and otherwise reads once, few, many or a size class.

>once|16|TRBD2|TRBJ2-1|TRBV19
TGTGCCAGTATGGTCGGTAGTAGCGGGGGGACCAATGAGCAGTTCTTC
CASMVGSSGGTNEQFF
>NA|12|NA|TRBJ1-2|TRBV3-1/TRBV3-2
TGTGCCAGCAGCCAAGGCAGGCGCTTCTGGACCTTC
CASSQGRRFWTF
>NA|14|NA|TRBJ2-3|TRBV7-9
TGTGCCAGCAGCCTGGTTGAGCTGAGGGATACGCAGTATTTT
CASSLVELRDTQYF
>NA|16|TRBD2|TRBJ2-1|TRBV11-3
TGTGCCAGCAGCTTCTTAGCGGGGGGGGGATACAATGAGCAGTTCTTC
CASSFLAGGGYNEQFF
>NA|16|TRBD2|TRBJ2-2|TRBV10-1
TGCGCCAGCAGTGAAACCCTAGCGGTTAACACCGGGGAGCTGTTTTTT
CASSETLAVNTGELFF
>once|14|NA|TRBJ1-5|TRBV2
TGTGCCAGCAGTCAGGGGAGTAGCAATCAGCCCCAGCATTTT
CASSQGSSNQPQHF
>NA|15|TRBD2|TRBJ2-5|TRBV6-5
TGTGCCAGCAGTTACCGTTGGGGGGGCCAAGAGACCCAGTACTTC
CASSYRWGGQETQYF
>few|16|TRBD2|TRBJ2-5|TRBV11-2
TGTGCCAGCAGCTCGAGGGCCAGCGGGGTTCTGGAGACCCAGTACTTC
CASSSRASGVLETQYF
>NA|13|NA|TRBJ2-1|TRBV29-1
TGCAGCGCAGACTCACAGGGCTACAATGAGCAGTTCTTC
CSADSQGYNEQFF
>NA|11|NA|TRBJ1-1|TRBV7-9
TGTGCCAGCAGCTTAGGCCACGAGGCTTTCTTT
CASSLGHEAFF
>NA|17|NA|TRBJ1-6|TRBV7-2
TGTGCCAGCAGCTTAGGCGATGACAGCTCCTATAATTCACCCCTCCACTTT
CASSLGDDSSYNSPLHF
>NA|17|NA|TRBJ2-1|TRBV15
TGTGCCACCAGCAGAAAAGATGGACATTACCTCTACAATGAGCAGTTCTTC
CATSRKDGHYLYNEQFF
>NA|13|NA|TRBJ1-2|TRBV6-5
TGTGCCAGCAGTTATGGGGCCTACTATGGCTACACCTTC
CASSYGAYYGYTF
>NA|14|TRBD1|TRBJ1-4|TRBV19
TGTGCCAGTACCGGGACAGGGAATTTTGAAAAACTGTTTTTT
CASTGTGNFEKLFF
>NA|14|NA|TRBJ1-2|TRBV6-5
TGTGCCAGCAGCGTCCAGGGAGGCGGGAATGGCTACACCTTC
CASSVQGGGNGYTF
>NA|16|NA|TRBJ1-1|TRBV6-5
TGTGCCAGCAGTTACTCCTGGACAAAGCGGGACACTGAAGCTTTCTTT
CASSYSWTKRDTEAFF
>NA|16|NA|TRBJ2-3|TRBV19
TGTGCCAGTAGTTTGTTTGGCAGGGCTAGCACAGATACGCAGTATTTT
CASSLFGRASTDTQYF
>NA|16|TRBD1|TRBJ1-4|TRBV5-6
TGTGCCAGCAGCTTGGTATCGGGCAGGGGGCAAGAAAAACTGTTTTTT
CASSLVSGRGQEKLFF
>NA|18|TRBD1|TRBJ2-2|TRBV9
TGTGCCAGCAGCGTAGCGTGGGACAGGGCCGCGAACACCGGGGAGCTGTTTTTT
CASSVAWDRAANTGELFF
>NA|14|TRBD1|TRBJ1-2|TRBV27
TGTGCCAGCAGTAGCGGACAGGGGTTTGATGGCTACACCTTC
CASSSGQGFDGYTF
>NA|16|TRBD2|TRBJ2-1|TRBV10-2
TGCGCCAGCCGGGATTCCGCGGGGGGCCATTACAATGAGCAGTTCTTC
CASRDSAGGHYNEQFF
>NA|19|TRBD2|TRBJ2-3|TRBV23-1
TGCGCCAGCAGTCAATCTATCACTAGCGGGGGGTACCGCACAGATACGCAGTATTTT
CASSQSITSGGYRTDTQYF
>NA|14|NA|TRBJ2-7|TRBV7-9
TGTGCCAGCAGACAGTACGACATGAGCTACGAGCAGTACTTC
CASRQYDMSYEQYF
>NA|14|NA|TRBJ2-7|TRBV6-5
TGTGCCAGCAGTTACTCGAGGGACACTTACGAGCAGTACTTC
CASSYSRDTYEQYF
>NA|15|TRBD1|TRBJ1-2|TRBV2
TGTGCCAGCAGTGAGAGGACAGGGGATTTCTATGGCTACACCTTC
CASSERTGDFYGYTF
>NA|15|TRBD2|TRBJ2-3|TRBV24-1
TGTGCCACCAGTGGAAGCGGGGGGGCCACAGATACGCAGTATTTT
CATSGSGGATDTQYF
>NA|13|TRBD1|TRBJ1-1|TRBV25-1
TGTGCCAGCAGGTGGACAGGGGGTACTGAAGCTTTCTTT
CASRWTGGTEAFF
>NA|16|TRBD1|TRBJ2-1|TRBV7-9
TGTGCCAGCAGCCCTCGGACAGGGGGCTCTTACAATGAGCAGTTCTTC
CASSPRTGGSYNEQFF
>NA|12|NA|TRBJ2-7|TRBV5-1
TGCGCCAGCAGCTTGGAGGGGAAAAACCCCTACTTC
CASSLEGKNPYF
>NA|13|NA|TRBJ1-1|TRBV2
TGTGCCAGCAGAGTCACTGCGAACACTGAAGCTTTCTTT
CASRVTANTEAFF
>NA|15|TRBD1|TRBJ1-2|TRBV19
TGTGCCAGTAGTGGGCAAGGACAGGTCTTCTATGGCTACACCTTC
CASSGQGQVFYGYTF
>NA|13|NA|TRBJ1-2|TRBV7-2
TGTGCCAGCAGCTTAGATAGAGGGTACGGCTACACCTTC
CASSLDRGYGYTF
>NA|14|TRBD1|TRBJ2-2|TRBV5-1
TGCGCCAGCAGCTTGACAGGGGACACCGGGGAGCTGTTTTTT
CASSLTGDTGELFF
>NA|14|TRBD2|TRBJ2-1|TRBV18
TGTGCCAGCTCACCGGGACTAGCGGGGGGAGAGCAGTTCTTC
CASSPGLAGGEQFF
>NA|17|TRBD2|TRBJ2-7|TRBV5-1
TGCGCCAGCAGCTTGCGGGGCGGGGGGTGGACGGACTACGAGCAGTACTTC
CASSLRGGGWTDYEQYF